This entry lists 32 T cell receptor beta chains sequenced from one sample in a study of control samples from healthy donors and cancer patients. Sequencing used immunoSEQ multiplex PCR; TCRdb keeps in-frame clones, though not all of them. This table has some 150,000 clones, 75% to 95% appearing once. Input material: blood. The receptors shown here come from a man in his thirties or forties in good health.

The gene calls are TRBV10-2 and TRBJ1-3, with 9 bases aligning to TRBD1. Trimming cost V 1 base and J 2 bases; bases outside gene matches: 0. CDR3 length: 15 amino acids. Germline-derived CDR1 and CDR2 are WSHSY and SAAADI. CDR3 region: CASSEWTGAGNTIYF. The CDR3 nucleotides are TGCGCCAGCAGTGAGTGGACAGGGGCTGGAAACACCATATATTTT.

The CDR3 sequence is CASSEAAGLAKNIQYF. The CDR3, as DNA: TGTGCCAGCAGTGAAGCGGCAGGTCTAGCCAAAAACATTCAGTACTTC. V usage is TRBV2 and J usage is TRBJ2-4, with D unclear. Germline-derived CDR1 and CDR2 are SNHLY and FYNNEI. CDR3 length: 16 residues. The V and J ends lost 0 bases and 0 bases respectively, with 9 bases between them.

J is TRBJ1-6 and V is TRBV11-2; the match to TRBD1 covers 9 bases. The CDR3 is 16 residues long. V was clipped by 1 base and J by 7 bases; unmatched bases: 5. Germline V CDR1 and CDR2: SGHAT, FQNNGV. CDR3 nucleotide sequence: TGTGCCAGCAGCTTAGCGGGACAGGGATACAATTCACCCCTCCACTTT. This gives the protein CASSLAGQGYNSPLHF.

The genes are TRBV10-1 and TRBJ2-3; D uncertain. Germline assignment: CDR1 WNHNN and CDR2 SYGVQD (reference sequence). The CDR3 has 15 residues. V was trimmed by 1 base and J by 0 bases, leaving 8 bases between them. CDR3 amino acids: CASSELVTSTDTQYF. The CDR3, as DNA: TGCGCCAGCAGTGAGTTAGTGACGAGCACAGATACGCAGTATTTT.

The genes are TRBV29-1 and TRBJ1-1, with D possibly matching TRBD1 (6 bases). Germline V lookup: CDR1 SQVTM, CDR2 ANQGSEA. Deletions cut 6 bases from V and 4 bases from J, with 21 bases between. This CDR3 spans 15 amino acids. The DNA of the CDR3 is TGCAGCGTGACAACAGGGTTAAGACTTCGCACTGAAGCTTTCTTT. It yields the protein CSVTTGLRLRTEAFF.

The CDR3 region has the DNA TGTGCCACGGTTCAGACTCGGACCGGGGAGCTGTTTTTT. Amino acid sequence: CATVQTRTGELFF. The rearrangement joins TRBV12-3 or TRBV12-4 to TRBJ2-2; no firm D call. The ends were cut back, 10 bases at V and 5 bases at J, with 14 bases in the middle. This CDR3 spans 13 amino acids.

The chain has TRBV7-9 and TRBJ1-1; the D gene is possibly TRBD1 (6 bases). The V end was cut by 7 bases, the J end by 0 bases, with 12 bases between. The germline V gene has CDR1 SEHNR and CDR2 FQNEAQ (reference sequence). There are 14 residues in the CDR3. The CDR3 protein is CASNKDRLNTEAFF. CDR3 DNA sequence: TGTGCCAGCAACAAGGACAGATTGAACACTGAAGCTTTCTTT.

The rearrangement links TRBV7-3 to TRBJ2-7, with 7 bases aligning to TRBD2. J was trimmed by 8 bases and V by 5 bases; bases with no gene match: 9. This CDR3 has 13 amino acids. Germline lookup yields CDR1 SGHTA and CDR2 FQGTGA. The CDR3 loop is CASSPSLAAKQYF. CDR3 nucleotides: TGTGCCAGCAGCCCCAGTCTAGCGGCTAAGCAGTACTTC.

The rearrangement links TRBV27 to TRBJ1-5, with D possibly being TRBD1 (6 bases). Germline V gene data show CDR1 as MNHEY and CDR2 as SMNVEV (reference sequence). This CDR3 contains 13 residues. The V end lost 6 bases, the J end lost 6 bases, and 12 bases lay between the germline ends. For the CDR3, the DNA is TGTGCCAGCAGACAGGGTCTGGGTCAGCCCCAGCATTTT. Translating it yields CASRQGLGQPQHF.

The V call is TRBV2, the J call TRBJ2-5; 8 nucleotides align to TRBD2. Germline assignment: CDR1 SNHLY and CDR2 FYNNEI. The CDR3 consists of 14 residues. Trimming cost V 8 bases and J 5 bases; bases outside gene matches: 10. CDR3: CASEIGGAQETQYF. The CDR3 nucleotides read TGTGCCAGCGAGATCGGGGGGGCTCAGGAGACCCAGTACTTC.

V and J are TRBV10-3 and TRBJ1-6; 8 bases map to TRBD1. CDR3 length: 17 residues. The junction had 5 bases not matched to a gene; V was cut back by 0 bases and J by 4 bases. Germline values: CDR1 ENHRY, CDR2 SYGVKD. CDR3 sequence (DNA): TGTGCCATCAGTGAGTCTGGGACAGGAGCATATAATTCACCCCTCCACTTT. Protein: CAISESGTGAYNSPLHF.

The V call is TRBV28, the J call TRBJ2-7, with 10 bases lining up with TRBD2. V was pared by 3 bases and J by 5 bases, with 19 bases of the junction left unmatched. Germline V gene lookup returns CDR1 MDHEN and CDR2 SYDVKM. The CDR3 spans 19 residues. CDR3 DNA sequence: TGTGCCAGCAGTTTCCAGGTCGGGAGCGGGGGGGCTTTTGTGGACGAGCAGTACTTC. Its translation: CASSFQVGSGGAFVDEQYF. Supplemented by reference TRBV28 and TRBJ2-7, the full variable domain reads DVKVTQSSRYLVKRTGEKVFLECVQDMDHENMFWYRQDPGLGLRLIYFSYDVKMKEKGDIPEGYSVSREKKERFSLILESASTNQTSMYLCASSFQVGSGGAFVDEQYFGPGTRLTVT.

This clone was seen only a few times. This sample includes further DNA sequences coding for the same CDR3. The chain couples TRBV19 to TRBJ1-1; 9 bases fit TRBD1. Germline values: CDR1 LNHDA, CDR2 SQIVND (reference sequence). The CDR3 is 14 residues long. V was pared by 3 bases and J by 5 bases, with 4 bases of the junction left unmatched. The CDR3 nucleotides are TGTGCCAGTAGTATGGGACAGGGAGGGACTGAAGCTTTCTTT. This encodes CASSMGQGGTEAFF.

The chain uses TRBV28 and TRBJ1-4; possible D gene TRBD1, 5 bases. Trimming pared 5 bases from V and 0 bases from J, leaving 10 bases between. CDR1 is MDHEN and CDR2 is SYDVKM in the germline V gene. CDR3 length: 15 residues. The CDR3 spells CASSVGGSTNEKLFF. CDR3 in DNA: TGTGCCAGCAGTGTGGGGGGGTCAACTAATGAAAAACTGTTTTTT.

The chain is built from TRBV7-3 and TRBJ2-1; TRBD2 agrees at 11 bases. V trimming: 0 bases; J trimming: 0 bases; junction bases outside the gene matches: 4. This CDR3 has 18 amino acids. CDR1 is SGHTA, CDR2 FQGTGA, per germline. CDR3 bases: TGTGCCAGCAGCTTAACTCGTCTAGCGGGGGGCTCCTACAATGAGCAGTTCTTC. Translated: CASSLTRLAGGSYNEQFF.

The chain links TRBV9 to TRBJ2-2, with D unclear. The length of the CDR3 is 15 residues. The V gene's germline CDR1 is SGDLS and CDR2 YYNGEE. Trimming took off 0 bases at V and 4 bases at J, with 10 bases between the two ends. The CDR3 region is CASSVGGWGTGELFF. CDR3 in DNA: TGTGCCAGCAGCGTAGGGGGTTGGGGCACCGGGGAGCTGTTTTTT. Full variable domain (outside the CDR3, taken from reference TRBV9 and TRBJ2-2): DSGVTQTPKHLITATGQRVTLRCSPRSGDLSVYWYQQSLDQGLQFLIQYYNGEERAKGNILERFSAQQFPDLHSELNLSSLELGDSALYFCASSVGGWGTGELFFGEGSRLTVL.

In this sample, this clone turned up a few times. V usage is TRBV5-4 and J usage is TRBJ2-2; 7 positions agree with TRBD2. The V gene end was trimmed by 3 bases and the J gene end by 1 base; junction bases not matched to a gene: 3. The CDR3 length is 15 residues. CDR1 is SGHNT, CDR2 YYREEE, per germline (reference sequence). CDR3 in DNA: TGTGCCAGCAGCTCGCAGCGGGGGAACACCGGGGAGCTGTTTTTT. This codes for CASSSQRGNTGELFF. Full variable domain (remainder filled in from reference TRBV5-4 and TRBJ2-2): ETGVTQSPTHLIKTRGQQVTLRCSSQSGHNTVSWYQQALGQGPQFIFQYYREEENGRGNFPPRFSGLQFPNYSSELNVNALELDDSALYLCASSSQRGNTGELFFGEGSRLTVL.

V and J are TRBV19 and TRBJ1-2, with 12 bases fitting TRBD1. From germline, CDR1 is LNHDA and CDR2 SQIVND (reference sequence). This CDR3 has 15 amino acids. Trimming at V came to 6 bases and at J to 4 bases, leaving 6 bases not matched to a gene. CDR3 residues: CASSPGTGGTYGYTF. In DNA, the CDR3 is TGTGCCAGTAGCCCTGGGACAGGGGGCACCTATGGCTACACCTTC.

This rearrangement joins TRBV15 to TRBJ1-2, with D unclear. Germline V gives CDR1 LNHNV, CDR2 YYDKDF (reference sequence). V lost 0 bases to trimming and J lost 8 bases, with 10 bases between them. CDR3 length: 13 residues. The CDR3 DNA reads as TGTGCCACCAGCAGAGACAAGCTTGGGGGCTACACCTTC. This translates into CATSRDKLGGYTF.

There are a few counts of this clone. This chain connects TRBV5-5 to TRBJ1-2; D is unresolved. V shed 1 base and J shed 0 bases, with 10 bases lying between them. Per the germline V gene, CDR1 is SGHKS and CDR2 is YYEKEE (reference sequence). The CDR3 is made up of 15 amino acids. The CDR3 coding sequence is TGTGCCAGCAGCTTGAATTGGTGGGCTAACTATGGCTACACCTTC. This codes for CASSLNWWANYGYTF.

CDR3 bases: TGTGCCAGCAGCCAAGGGTCTAGAACTAAGTATTTT. Amino acids: CASSQGSRTKYF. V and J are TRBV5-4 and TRBJ2-3, with no clear D. This CDR3 is 12 amino acids long. V lost 4 bases and J 13 bases, leaving 16 bases between the germline ends. Looked up from germline, CDR1 is SGHNT and CDR2 is YYREEE (reference sequence).

The J gene is TRBJ1-6, the V gene TRBV7-2; D is perhaps TRBD1 (6 bases). V lost 5 bases to trimming and J lost 14 bases, with 13 bases between them. Germline CDR1 is SGHTA and CDR2 is FQGNSA. The CDR3 extends over 12 amino acids. As DNA, the CDR3 is TGTGCCAGCAGCCCCGGACAGCAGGCCCTCCACTTT. This encodes CASSPGQQALHF.

The V gene is TRBV27, the J gene TRBJ2-6; the match to TRBD1 covers 7 bases. Unmatched junction bases numbered 5, after V lost 3 bases and J lost 0 bases. The CDR3 sequence is 17 residues long. CDR1 is MNHEY and CDR2 is SMNVEV in the germline V gene (reference sequence). CDR3 DNA: TGTGCCAGCAGTTTCCGACAGGGACCCTCTGGGGCCAACGTCCTGACTTTC. It yields the protein CASSFRQGPSGANVLTF.

J is TRBJ2-1 and V is TRBV7-9, with 7 bases lining up with TRBD1. The CDR3 extends over 13 amino acids. Germline V gene sequence: CDR1 SEHNR, CDR2 FQNEAQ (reference sequence). Trimming at V came to 5 bases and at J to 13 bases, leaving 11 bases not matched to a gene. Here the CDR3 DNA reads TGTGCCAGCAGCCTGGGACAGTCAAAAATACAGTTCTTC. Its protein product is CASSLGQSKIQFF.

The chain joins TRBV12-5 to TRBJ1-4; no definite D call. Trimming took off 6 bases at V and 2 bases at J, with 10 bases between the two ends. The germline CDR1 and CDR2 sequences are LGHNT and FRNRAP. The CDR3 contains 14 residues. The DNA of the CDR3 is TGTGCTAGTGGCCGTGACTCTACTAATGAAAAACTGTTTTTT. The encoded protein is CASGRDSTNEKLFF.

V usage is TRBV28 and J usage is TRBJ2-6; D gene uncertain. Germline V gives CDR1 MDHEN, CDR2 SYDVKM. The CDR3 has 15 amino acids. V dropped 4 bases and J dropped 1 base, with 8 bases sitting between them. CDR3 protein: CASSSVESGANVLTF. The CDR3 region has the DNA TGTGCCAGCAGTTCCGTAGAATCTGGGGCCAACGTCCTGACTTTC.

V is TRBV29-1 and J is TRBJ1-5; the D is unclear. The CDR3 covers 13 residues. Germline assignment: CDR1 SQVTM and CDR2 ANQGSEA. With 2 bases removed from V and 5 bases from J, the gap between germline ends came to 10 bases. CDR3 sequence: CSVETAFDQPQHF. CDR3 DNA: TGCAGCGTTGAAACTGCATTCGATCAGCCCCAGCATTTT.

Here the CDR3 DNA reads TGTGCCAGCAGTTACCCACAGGACGAGCAGTACTTC. Translated, it gives CASSYPQDEQYF. The V and J genes are TRBV6-5 and TRBJ2-7, with D possibly matching TRBD1 (5 bases). V lost 2 bases, J lost 5 bases, and 7 bases lay in between. Germline V gene data show CDR1 as MNHEY and CDR2 as SVGAGI. There are 12 residues in the CDR3.

A single count supports this clone. This chain uses TRBV7-9 with TRBJ2-3; 12 nucleotides line up with TRBD2. Germline V gene lookup returns CDR1 SEHNR and CDR2 FQNEAQ (reference sequence). CDR3 length: 16 residues. With 5 bases clipped from V and 7 bases from J, the junction kept 10 bases outside the gene matches. CDR3 DNA: TGTGCCAGCAGCCCATCGACTAGCGGGGGAGAATATACGCAGTATTTT. Its protein is CASSPSTSGGEYTQYF.

V and J are TRBV2 and TRBJ1-5; possibly TRBD1 for D (5 bases). Trimming shortened V by 3 bases and J by 0 bases, and 9 bases separated the two germline ends. This CDR3 region has 15 residues. From germline, CDR1 is SNHLY and CDR2 FYNNEI. As DNA, the CDR3 is TGTGCCAGCAGTGATGCAGGGATTAGCAATCAGCCCCAGCATTTT. This codes for CASSDAGISNQPQHF. The complete variable domain, with remaining parts taken from reference TRBV2 and TRBJ1-5, reads EPEVTQTPSHQVTQMGQEVILRCVPISNHLYFYWYRQILGQKVEFLVSFYNNEISEKSEIFDDQFSVERPDGSNFTLKIRSTKLEDSAMYFCASSDAGISNQPQHFGDGTRLSIL.

The chain carries TRBV9 and TRBJ2-7; 8 bases line up with TRBD2. The V gene's germline CDR1 is SGDLS and CDR2 YYNGEE. The CDR3 runs to 14 residues. V was clipped by 0 bases and J by 5 bases; unmatched bases: 4. The CDR3 nucleotides read TGTGCCAGCAGCGTAGCGGGGGGGCGCGACGAGCAGTACTTC. Residues: CASSVAGGRDEQYF.

V gene TRBV6-5 combines with J gene TRBJ2-7; the D call may be TRBD1 or TRBD2 (5 bases each). Per germline, CDR1 MNHEY and CDR2 SVGAGI. The V end lost 8 bases, the J end lost 4 bases, and 18 bases lay between the germline ends. The CDR3 is 14 amino acids. The CDR3 DNA is TGTGCCAGCGCCGCTACCGGGACGGAATACGAGCAGTACTTC. Protein: CASAATGTEYEQYF.